This TCR beta chain emerged from a study of metastatic and nonmetastatic thyroid tumors. Study as a whole: Patients with malignant and benign thyroid disease provided blood and tumor or nodule tissue, whose repertoires were compared.

This clone was seen ten or more times. No antigen is known for it. Original data processing: Built for papillary thyroid cancer, a distant-metastasis classifier drew on CDR3 differences across clinicopathological groups. MiXCR reprocessed the PCR reads for TCRdb. TCRdb, not the original authors, processed these V and J calls. The sample has 25,000 to 30,000 clones; 15% are singletons. Whole-study findings and limits: Across blood and tumor, TCR beta diversity in malignant thyroid tumors was reportedly significantly higher than in benign nodules.

The germline V gene has CDR1 SGHRS and CDR2 YFSETQ. The ends were cut back, 1 base at V and 4 bases at J, with 14 bases in the middle. The CDR3 is 15 amino acids. Each patient came to thyroid surgery without any prior treatment (of any kind). The sample comprised blood. The clonotype comes from a male donor with papillary thyroid cancer or a benign thyroid nodule (not recorded which). Some clones in this sample may be carry-over from other donors' samples. V usage is TRBV5-1 and J usage is TRBJ2-5; D tentatively fits TRBD1 or TRBD2 (5 bases each). CDR3 in DNA: TGCGCCAGCAGCTTGATTTTTGAGGGGATAGAGACCCAGTACTTC. This gives the protein CASSLIFEGIETQYF.